These 31 T cell receptor beta chains were sequenced from one sample in a study of T cells in localized non-small cell lung cancer. The table came from immunoSEQ multiplex PCR; TCRdb's copy has only in-frame clones and leaves some out. The table lists over 3,000 clones, about 29% of them singletons. The sequencing here drew on lung tumor tissue, taken before any cancer treatment. The receptors derive from a woman aged 35 to 70 with stage I squamous cell lung carcinoma.

The J gene is TRBJ1-6, the V gene TRBV29-1; 10 bases are shared with TRBD1. The junction had 1 base not matched to a gene; V was cut back by 4 bases and J by 7 bases. Germline V gives CDR1 SQVTM, CDR2 ANQGSEA. The CDR3 contains 13 residues. In DNA, the CDR3 is TGCAGCGTTGGGGGACAGGGGAATTCACCCCTCCACTTT. Its protein is CSVGGQGNSPLHF.

V gene TRBV5-1 combines with J gene TRBJ1-4; 9 bases are a match to TRBD1. This CDR3 has 14 amino acids. V shed 4 bases and J 8 bases; nucleotides not matched to a gene: 6. Germline lookup yields CDR1 SGHRS and CDR2 YFSETQ. CDR3 nucleotide sequence: TGCGCCAGCAGCGTGGGACAGGGCGGAGAAAAACTGTTTTTT. Translating it yields CASSVGQGGEKLFF.

This chain joins TRBV5-1 and TRBJ1-1, with a tentative D call TRBD1 (6 bases). Germline V gene sequence: CDR1 SGHRS, CDR2 YFSETQ. CDR3 length: 15 amino acids. V gave up 3 bases and J gave up 4 bases, with 16 bases separating them. The CDR3 is CASSWTVQPATEAFF. The CDR3 coding sequence is TGCGCCAGCAGCTGGACAGTACAACCAGCCACTGAAGCTTTCTTT.

This clone is labeled as medium-sized (0.01 to 0.1%). This rearrangement joins TRBV11-3 to TRBJ2-1; 12 nucleotides line up with TRBD2. V was pared by 5 bases and J by 6 bases, with 5 bases of the junction left unmatched. There are 15 residues in the CDR3. The germline V gene has CDR1 SGHNT and CDR2 YENEEA. CDR3: CASSRGLAGINEQFF. In DNA, the CDR3 is TGTGCCAGCAGCCGGGGACTAGCGGGTATCAATGAGCAGTTCTTC.

The chain employs TRBV9 and TRBJ1-6, with D possibly matching TRBD1 (6 bases). The CDR3 length is 15 residues. V was clipped by 4 bases and J by 3 bases, with 11 bases between them. Per the germline V gene, CDR1 is SGDLS and CDR2 is YYNGEE. CDR3 in DNA: TGTGCCAGCAGCACTGGACAGCGCTATAATTCACCCCTCCACTTT. It is translated as CASSTGQRYNSPLHF. Full variable domain (outside the CDR3, taken from reference TRBV9 and TRBJ1-6): DSGVTQTPKHLITATGQRVTLRCSPRSGDLSVYWYQQSLDQGLQFLIQYYNGEERAKGNILERFSAQQFPDLHSELNLSSLELGDSALYFCASSTGQRYNSPLHFGNGTRLTVT.

V gene TRBV5-1 combines with J gene TRBJ1-1; D remains ambiguous. The CDR3 totals 16 residues. The V gene's germline CDR1 is SGHRS and CDR2 YFSETQ. The V end was cut by 2 bases, the J end by 0 bases, with 14 bases between. The CDR3 DNA follows: TGCGCCAGCAGCTTAGGAGACATAGGTATGAACACTGAAGCTTTCTTT. Translated: CASSLGDIGMNTEAFF.

This clone was counted once. The chain is built from TRBV5-1 and TRBJ1-2; 8 positions match TRBD1. The CDR3 runs to 15 residues. Germline trimming cut 3 bases from V and 3 bases from J; bases unmatched to any gene: 7. Germline V gene sequence: CDR1 SGHRS, CDR2 YFSETQ. The CDR3 DNA reads as TGCGCCAGCAGCTCGCCGGACAGGGTAGACTATGGCTACACCTTC. This encodes CASSSPDRVDYGYTF.

In its sample, this clone was seen many times. The chain employs TRBV11-3 and TRBJ1-2; weak D call: TRBD1 (6 bases). In germline, CDR1 is SGHNT, CDR2 YENEEA. The CDR3 consists of 14 residues. Trimming cost V 5 bases and J 5 bases, with 15 bases left between them. DNA for the CDR3: TGTGCCAGCAGCCCAGGGGCAGTTCTTTATGGCTACACCTTC. It codes for CASSPGAVLYGYTF. Supplemented by reference TRBV11-3 and TRBJ1-2, the full variable domain reads EAGVVQSPRYKIIEKKQPVAFWCNPISGHNTLYWYLQNLGQGPELLIRYENEEAVDDSQLPKDRFSAERLKGVDSTLKIQPAELGDSAVYLCASSPGAVLYGYTFGSGTRLTVV.

The genes are TRBV19 and TRBJ1-2; a possible D gene is TRBD1 (6 bases). The length of the CDR3 is 14 residues. V was trimmed by 7 bases and J by 4 bases, leaving 16 bases between them. From germline, CDR1 is LNHDA and CDR2 SQIVND (reference sequence). CDR3 protein: CASTSLEGGYGYTF. CDR3 coding DNA: TGTGCCAGTACCTCCCTGGAGGGGGGCTATGGCTACACCTTC.

This clone occurred a few times. This sequence joins TRBV6-7 and TRBJ1-2; no reliable D call. TRBV6-7 is recorded as an ORF, its role being uncertain. V dropped 6 bases and J dropped 1 base, with 3 bases sitting between them. The length of the CDR3 is 11 residues. CDR3 DNA sequence: TGTGCCAGCAGGAGTAACTATGGCTACACCTTC. This sequence encodes CASRSNYGYTF.

This chain uses TRBV25-1 with TRBJ2-1; a weak D match, TRBD2 (6 bases). Trimming stripped 2 bases from V and 15 bases from J, with 17 bases between. From germline, CDR1 is MGHDK and CDR2 SYGVNS. The CDR3 is 13 residues long. The CDR3 region has the DNA TGTGCCAGCAGTGAACCCCCCCTACGGGAGACGTTCTTC. Residues: CASSEPPLRETFF.

The gene calls are TRBV19 and TRBJ2-2, with D perhaps matching TRBD1 (6 bases). Per germline, CDR1 LNHDA and CDR2 SQIVND (reference sequence). V lost 9 bases, J lost 4 bases, and 24 bases lay in between. CDR3 length equals 17 residues. CDR3 loop: CASPKVRTAATTGELFF. The CDR3 nucleotides are TGTGCCAGCCCTAAGGTGAGGACAGCCGCGACCACCGGGGAGCTGTTTTTT.

This sequence joins TRBV5-1 and TRBJ2-3, with D unclear. Trimming left V 0 bases short and J 0 bases short, with 8 bases between. CDR1 is SGHRS and CDR2 is YFSETQ in the germline V gene. The CDR3 is 15 residues long. The CDR3 reads CASSLVGMSTDTQYF. The CDR3 coding sequence is TGCGCCAGCAGCTTGGTGGGGATGAGCACAGATACGCAGTATTTT.

This clone is medium-sized (0.01 to 0.1%) within its sample. V usage is TRBV11-3 and J usage is TRBJ1-2; 10 bases fit TRBD1. The length of the CDR3 is 16 residues. V was clipped by 2 bases and J by 6 bases; unmatched bases: 9. The germline gives CDR1 SGHNT, CDR2 YENEEA. This chain's CDR3 is CASSLFSGTGDHGYTF. The CDR3 nucleotides are TGTGCCAGCAGCTTATTTTCCGGGACAGGGGATCATGGCTACACCTTC. The entire variable domain, with the rest obtained from reference TRBV11-3 and TRBJ1-2, is as follows: EAGVVQSPRYKIIEKKQPVAFWCNPISGHNTLYWYLQNLGQGPELLIRYENEEAVDDSQLPKDRFSAERLKGVDSTLKIQPAELGDSAVYLCASSLFSGTGDHGYTFGSGTRLTVV.

The chain couples TRBV19 to TRBJ1-6; D is unclear. The germline V gene encodes CDR1 LNHDA and CDR2 SQIVND (reference sequence). The length of the CDR3 is 15 residues. V gave up 1 base and J gave up 3 bases, with 7 bases separating them. The CDR3 DNA reads as TGTGCCAGTAGTATAGGGGAGAACTATAATTCACCCCTCCACTTT. Translation gives CASSIGENYNSPLHF.

This clone was picked up a small number of times. The chain couples TRBV4-1 to TRBJ2-3; D gene uncertain. V was shortened by 2 bases and J by 0 bases, with 3 bases between the two germline ends. CDR1 and CDR2 from the germline V gene are MGHRA and YSYEKL. This CDR3 is 13 amino acids long. This chain's CDR3 is CASSQMSTDTQYF. Here the CDR3 DNA reads TGCGCCAGCAGCCAAATGAGCACAGATACGCAGTATTTT.

This chain uses TRBV28 with TRBJ2-1, with 10 bases lining up with TRBD2. Germline values: CDR1 MDHEN, CDR2 SYDVKM. The V and J ends lost 8 bases and 6 bases, in that order; junction bases with no gene match: 7. The CDR3 loop spans 14 amino acids. CDR3 residues: CASLGTSGANEQFF. CDR3 sequence (DNA): TGTGCCAGCTTGGGCACTAGCGGGGCCAATGAGCAGTTCTTC.

The chain recombines TRBV30 with TRBJ1-2; D perhaps matches TRBD1 (6 bases). Germline loops: CDR1 GTSNPN, CDR2 SVGIG (reference sequence). CDR3 length equals 11 residues. V gave up 0 bases and J gave up 9 bases, with 8 bases separating them. The CDR3 DNA reads TGTGCCTGGAGTGTTGGGGGCAGCTACACCTTC. It codes for CAWSVGGSYTF. The full variable domain, in which reference TRBV30 and TRBJ1-2 provide the parts outside the CDR3, is SQTIHQWPATLVQPVGSPLSLECTVEGTSNPNLYWYRQAAGRGLQLLFYSVGIGQISSEVPQNLSASRPQDRQFILSSKKLLLSDSGFYLCAWSVGGSYTFGSGTRLTVV.

V usage is TRBV19 and J usage is TRBJ1-1; no definite D call. The CDR3 length is 15 residues. Between the trimmed V and J ends, which lost 3 bases and 1 base, there was a span of 12 bases. CDR1 and CDR2 (germline): LNHDA, SQIVND (reference sequence). CDR3 sequence reads: CASSIGLGGNTEAFF. As DNA, the CDR3 is TGTGCCAGTAGTATTGGGCTAGGTGGGAACACTGAAGCTTTCTTT.

The J gene is TRBJ2-7, the V gene TRBV18; no firm D call. Germline loops: CDR1 KGHSH, CDR2 LQKENI. Trimming removed 3 bases from V and 2 bases from J, with 5 bases in between. The CDR3 contains 12 residues. The CDR3, as DNA: TGTGCCAGCTCACCCCCCGCCTACGAGCAGTACTTC. Amino acid sequence: CASSPPAYEQYF.

The CDR3 is CASRWDNSYEQYF. The CDR3 DNA is TGTGCCAGCAGGTGGGACAACTCCTACGAGCAGTACTTC. V gene TRBV6-8 combines with J gene TRBJ2-7; maybe TRBD1 (6 bases). This CDR3 spans 13 amino acids. CDR1 and CDR2 from the germline V gene are MNHGY and SAAAGT. V was cut by 6 bases and J by 0 bases, with 9 bases left in between.

This clone was detected only once. This rearrangement joins TRBV25-1 to TRBJ2-2, with TRBD1 matching over 11 bases. Losses at the gene ends were 3 bases for V and 5 bases for J; bases not matched to a gene: 8. The germline CDR1 and CDR2 sequences are MGHDK and SYGVNS. This CDR3 region has 17 residues. The CDR3 here is CASSDLGQGASTGELFF. The CDR3 DNA reads TGTGCCAGCAGTGACCTCGGACAGGGGGCATCTACCGGGGAGCTGTTTTTT. Drawing the rest from reference TRBV25-1 and TRBJ2-2, the complete variable domain is EADIYQTPRYLVIGTGKKITLECSQTMGHDKMYWYQQDPGMELHLIHYSYGVNSTEKGDLSSESTVSRIRTEHFPLTLESARPSHTSQYLCASSDLGQGASTGELFFGEGSRLTVL.

J is TRBJ1-2 and V is TRBV28; TRBD1 matches at 10 bases. The ends lost 5 bases at V and 6 bases at J; junction bases unmatched: 9. The CDR3 consists of 15 residues. Germline loops: CDR1 MDHEN, CDR2 SYDVKM. CDR3 DNA sequence: TGTGCCAGCAGTGCGACGGGACAGGGGAAAAATGGCTACACCTTC. It is translated as CASSATGQGKNGYTF.

This clone was seen more than once but under ten times. The CDR3: CASSYGGLDAYEQYF. CDR3 coding DNA: TGTGCCAGCAGTTACGGCGGACTCGACGCCTACGAGCAGTACTTC. V gene TRBV6-8 combines with J gene TRBJ2-7; D is possibly TRBD2 (5 bases). The CDR3 is made up of 15 amino acids. Germline V gene sequence: CDR1 MNHGY, CDR2 SAAAGT. Trimming took 2 bases from V and 2 from J, leaving 13 bases between them.

V is TRBV19 and J is TRBJ1-2, with TRBD1 matching over 7 bases. The length of the CDR3 is 15 residues. The V gene's germline CDR1 is LNHDA and CDR2 SQIVND (reference sequence). V trimming: 3 bases; J trimming: 2 bases; junction bases outside the gene matches: 6. CDR3 loop: CASSIVGRGNYGYTF. The CDR3 DNA is TGTGCCAGTAGTATCGTTGGCAGGGGGAACTATGGCTACACCTTC.

This clone was detected a few times. The chain links TRBV18 to TRBJ2-1; D unresolved. Germline V lookup: CDR1 KGHSH, CDR2 LQKENI. Trimming stripped 2 bases from V and 9 bases from J, with 11 bases between. The length of the CDR3 is 13 residues. The chain's CDR3 is CASSPGLSSEQFF. The CDR3 nucleotides are TGTGCCAGCTCACCAGGGCTTTCGAGTGAGCAGTTCTTC.

V is TRBV11-3 and J is TRBJ2-5, with D possibly being TRBD1 (5 bases). V dropped 4 bases and J dropped 2 bases, with 14 bases sitting between them. This CDR3 is 15 amino acids long. Germline-derived CDR1 and CDR2 are SGHNT and YENEEA. The CDR3 is CASSYRTNLQETQYF. In DNA, the CDR3 is TGTGCCAGCAGCTACAGGACAAATCTACAAGAGACCCAGTACTTC.

The chain recombines TRBV6-8 with TRBJ1-5; 8 bases line up with TRBD1. Germline V gives CDR1 MNHGY, CDR2 SAAAGT. There are 14 residues in the CDR3. Germline trimming cut 5 bases from V and 5 bases from J; bases unmatched to any gene: 5. The CDR3 DNA reads as TGTGCCAGCAGTAACACAGGGGGGGATCAGCCCCAGCATTTT. Translating it yields CASSNTGGDQPQHF.

This clone is categorized as large. This chain connects TRBV6-8 to TRBJ2-7, with TRBD1 matching 9 bases. Per the germline V gene, CDR1 is MNHGY and CDR2 is SAAAGT. V was clipped by 5 bases and J by 2 bases; unmatched bases: 10. The CDR3 loop spans 16 amino acids. CDR3 sequence reads: CASSQRRDRDAYEQYF. The CDR3 DNA follows: TGTGCCAGCAGTCAACGCCGGGACAGGGACGCCTACGAGCAGTACTTC.

This clone was detected a few times. The CDR3 nucleotides read TGTGCCAGCAGCTTACAGGGGAGGGTAGACTACAATGAGCAGTTCTTC. Its translation is CASSLQGRVDYNEQFF. V and J are TRBV11-3 and TRBJ2-1; maybe TRBD2 (7 bases). The CDR3 totals 16 residues. Germline values: CDR1 SGHNT, CDR2 YENEEA. Trimming took off 2 bases at V and 3 bases at J, with 14 bases between the two ends.

The chain couples TRBV6-8 to TRBJ2-7; a possible D gene is TRBD1 (7 bases). Germline V gene lookup returns CDR1 MNHGY and CDR2 SAAAGT. V lost 6 bases, J lost 3 bases, and 15 bases lay in between. The CDR3 has 14 residues. The CDR3 nucleotides are TGTGCCAGCAGGGAGGGTGGGACAGTCTACGAGCAGTACTTC. Translated, it gives CASREGGTVYEQYF.